The sequence of this T cell receptor beta chain was determined in a study of CD8 T cells in Susac syndrome. Regarding this clonotype: The antigen is not known.

The authors reverse transcribed roughly 0.45 to 1 ug RNA with random hexamers. TCRdb fed the immunoSEQ multiplex PCR reads into MiXCR, producing one record per CDR3 protein. This sample has 400,000 to 550,000 distinct CDR3 sequences, with approximately 85% found just once. Points from the study as a whole: It was acknowledged in the study that the number of individuals who were included in its TCR sequencing and HLA analysis was relatively small.

Sequencing of TCR beta was performed on blood CD8+ and CD4+ T cells. The CDR3 is made up of 15 amino acids. Per germline, CDR1 GTSNPN and CDR2 SVGIG (reference sequence). V lost 3 bases and J 5 bases, leaving 19 bases between the germline ends. The clonotype was recovered from a human donor with multiple sclerosis. The specimen sequenced was CD8+ T cells from PBMCs. J is TRBJ1-1 and V is TRBV30; D might be TRBD1 (5 bases). The CDR3 loop is CAWRASVEGRTEAFF. CDR3 in DNA: TGTGCCTGGAGGGCGTCCGTTGAGGGGCGGACTGAAGCTTTCTTT.